The source of this T cell receptor beta chain is a study of blood T cell repertoires in COVID-19. Study-wide context: The samples span acute and convalescent COVID-19 from the United States, Italy and Spain. The cDNA or gDNA used as material had been derived from T cells, B-cell-depleted T cells, or PBMCs.

Germline-derived CDR1 and CDR2 are MNHNS and SASEGT. Trimming took off 1 base at V and 3 bases at J, with 12 bases between the two ends. The CDR3 is made up of 15 amino acids. Original methodology: Cell counts per sample came from amplifying reference gene primers. Method: immunoSEQ multiplex PCR; TCRdb's copy keeps in-frame clones and lacks some. V, J and clone size were drawn from that table, and D and trimming were deduced from the DNA. The sample has about 190,000 clones, about 88% seen once; the top ten hold around 5.9%. The sequenced sample was peripheral blood. The origin of this receptor is a woman between 40 and 55 years old who had recovered from COVID-19. V usage is TRBV6-1 and J usage is TRBJ1-2; tentatively, D is TRBD1 (5 bases). The CDR3 loop reads CASSEGGLPYYGYTF. The CDR3 coding sequence is TGTGCCAGCAGTGAAGGGGGACTACCTTACTATGGCTACACCTTC.